This T cell receptor beta chain originates from a study of T cells after yellow fever vaccination. Overall study results and limits: A minor fraction of clonotypes spanned both CD4 and CD8 compartments. Abundant bulk-population clonotypes could contaminate the FACS-sorted repertoires.

J gave up 1 base and V 5 bases, and 10 bases lay outside the gene matches. This CDR3 is built from 16 residues. CDR1 is SGHTA, CDR2 FQGNSA, per germline. TCRdb re-called the 5' RACE reads through MiXCR, storing one row per CDR3 protein. The sample lists 300,000 or so distinct CDR3 sequences, about 8.3% occurring once. This clonotype appeared a few times. Its cognate antigen is unknown. V gene TRBV7-2 combines with J gene TRBJ2-5, with TRBD2 identical over 7 bases. The sequences come from PBMCs, collected approximately 47 days after the first yellow fever vaccination. This clonotype originated in a man aged 18 to 29 who received the YFV17D yellow fever vaccine. The CDR3 reads CASSPAGVNLQETQYF. The CDR3 DNA is TGTGCCAGCAGCCCGGCGGGGGTAAACCTCCAAGAGACCCAGTACTTC.